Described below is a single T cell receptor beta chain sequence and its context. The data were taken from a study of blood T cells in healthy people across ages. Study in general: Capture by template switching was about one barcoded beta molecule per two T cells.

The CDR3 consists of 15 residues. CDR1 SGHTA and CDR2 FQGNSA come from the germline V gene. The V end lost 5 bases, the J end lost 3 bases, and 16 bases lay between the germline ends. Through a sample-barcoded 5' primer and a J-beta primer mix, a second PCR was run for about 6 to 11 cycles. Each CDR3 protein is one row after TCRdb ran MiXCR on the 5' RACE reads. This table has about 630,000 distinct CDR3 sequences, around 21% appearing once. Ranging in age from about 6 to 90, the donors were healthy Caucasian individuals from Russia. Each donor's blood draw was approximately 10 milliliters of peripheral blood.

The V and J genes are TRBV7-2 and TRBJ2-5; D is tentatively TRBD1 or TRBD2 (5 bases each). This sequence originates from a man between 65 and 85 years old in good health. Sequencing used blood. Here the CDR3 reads CASSQEDSDKETQYF. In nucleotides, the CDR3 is TGTGCCAGCAGCCAAGAGGACTCGGACAAAGAGACCCAGTACTTC.